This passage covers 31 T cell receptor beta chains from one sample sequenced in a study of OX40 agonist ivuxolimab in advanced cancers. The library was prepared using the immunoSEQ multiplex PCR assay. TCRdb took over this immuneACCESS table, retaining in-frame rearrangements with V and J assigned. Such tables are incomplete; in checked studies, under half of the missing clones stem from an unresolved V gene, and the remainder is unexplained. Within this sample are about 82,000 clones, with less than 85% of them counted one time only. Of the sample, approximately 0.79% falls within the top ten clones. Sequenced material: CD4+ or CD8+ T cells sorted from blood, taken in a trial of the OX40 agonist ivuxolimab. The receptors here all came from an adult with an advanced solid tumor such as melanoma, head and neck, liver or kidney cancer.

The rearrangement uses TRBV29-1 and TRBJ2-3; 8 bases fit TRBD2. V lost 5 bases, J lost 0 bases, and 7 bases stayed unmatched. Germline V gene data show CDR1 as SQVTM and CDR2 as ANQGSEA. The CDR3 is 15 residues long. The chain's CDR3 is CSVQTAGASTDTQYF. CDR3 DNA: TGCAGCGTTCAGACAGCGGGGGCTAGCACAGATACGCAGTATTTT.

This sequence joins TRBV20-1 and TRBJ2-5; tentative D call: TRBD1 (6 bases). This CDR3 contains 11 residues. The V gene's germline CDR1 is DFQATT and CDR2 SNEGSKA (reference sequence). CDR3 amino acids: CSQRGFETQYF. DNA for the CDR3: TGCAGCCAGAGGGGGTTCGAGACCCAGTACTTC.

DNA for the CDR3: TGTGCCAGCCGAAATAATGATAAGGGGATGGTGAAACCTAACTATGGCTACACCTTC. Translation gives CASRNNDKGMVKPNYGYTF. J is TRBJ1-2 and V is TRBV19; a possible D gene is TRBD1 (5 bases). Per germline, CDR1 LNHDA and CDR2 SQIVND (reference sequence). Trimming removed 9 bases from V and 0 bases from J, with 29 bases in between. This CDR3 has 19 amino acids.

CDR3 region: CATAAARQDPETQYF. The CDR3 nucleotides are TGTGCCACCGCGGCGGCAAGACAGGATCCAGAGACCCAGTACTTC. The gene calls are TRBV10-3 and TRBJ2-5, with D possibly TRBD1 on 6 matching bases. The CDR3 loop spans 15 amino acids. The V gene lost 10 bases and the J gene lost 4 bases, with 22 bases spanning the gap. Germline V gives CDR1 ENHRY, CDR2 SYGVKD.

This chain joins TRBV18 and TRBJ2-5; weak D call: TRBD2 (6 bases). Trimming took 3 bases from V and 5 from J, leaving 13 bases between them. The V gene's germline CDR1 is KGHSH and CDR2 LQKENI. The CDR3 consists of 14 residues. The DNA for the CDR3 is TGTGCCAGCTCACCGGCCCTGAGCGGGGAGACCCAGTACTTC. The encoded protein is CASSPALSGETQYF.

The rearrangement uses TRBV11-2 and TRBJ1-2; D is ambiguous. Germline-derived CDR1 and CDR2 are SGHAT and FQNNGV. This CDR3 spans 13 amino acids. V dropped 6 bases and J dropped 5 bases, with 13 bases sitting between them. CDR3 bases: TGTGCCAGCAGTCCAGGTCTAGGGTATGGCTACACCTTC. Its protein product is CASSPGLGYGYTF.

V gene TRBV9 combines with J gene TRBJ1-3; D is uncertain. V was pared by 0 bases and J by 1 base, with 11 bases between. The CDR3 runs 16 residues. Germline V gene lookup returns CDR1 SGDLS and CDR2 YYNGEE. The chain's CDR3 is CASSVGFLGSGNTIYF. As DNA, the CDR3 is TGTGCCAGCAGCGTAGGGTTTCTGGGTTCTGGAAACACCATATATTTT.

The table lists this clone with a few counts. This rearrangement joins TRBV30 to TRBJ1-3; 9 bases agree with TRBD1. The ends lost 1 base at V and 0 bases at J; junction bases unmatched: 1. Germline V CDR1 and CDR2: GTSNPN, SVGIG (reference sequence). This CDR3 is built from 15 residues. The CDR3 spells CAWSGGQGSGNTIYF. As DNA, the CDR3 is TGTGCCTGGAGTGGGGGACAGGGCTCTGGAAACACCATATATTTT.

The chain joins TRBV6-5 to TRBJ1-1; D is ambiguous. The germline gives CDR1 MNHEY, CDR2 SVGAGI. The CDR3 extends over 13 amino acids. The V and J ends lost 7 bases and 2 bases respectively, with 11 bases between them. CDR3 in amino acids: CASTSGGNTEAFF. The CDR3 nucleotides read TGTGCCAGCACCTCGGGCGGCAACACTGAAGCTTTCTTT.

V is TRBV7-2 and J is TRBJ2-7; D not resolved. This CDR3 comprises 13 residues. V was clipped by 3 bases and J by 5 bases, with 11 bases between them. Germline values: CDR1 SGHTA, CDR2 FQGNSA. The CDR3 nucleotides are TGTGCCAGCAGCTTGGGAAAACCCCACGAGCAGTACTTC. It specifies CASSLGKPHEQYF.

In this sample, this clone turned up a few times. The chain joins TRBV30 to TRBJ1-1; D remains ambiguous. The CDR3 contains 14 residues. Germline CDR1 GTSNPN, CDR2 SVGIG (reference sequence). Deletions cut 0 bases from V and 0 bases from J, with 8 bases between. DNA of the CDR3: TGTGCCTGGAGTGTTTCACAGATGAACACTGAAGCTTTCTTT. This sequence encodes CAWSVSQMNTEAFF.

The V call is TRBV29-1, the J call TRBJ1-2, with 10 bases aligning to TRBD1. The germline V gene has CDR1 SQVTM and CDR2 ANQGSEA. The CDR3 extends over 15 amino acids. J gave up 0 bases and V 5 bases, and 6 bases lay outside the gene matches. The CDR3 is CSVSRGQGSNYGYTF. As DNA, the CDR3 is TGCAGCGTTAGCCGGGGACAGGGGTCTAACTATGGCTACACCTTC.

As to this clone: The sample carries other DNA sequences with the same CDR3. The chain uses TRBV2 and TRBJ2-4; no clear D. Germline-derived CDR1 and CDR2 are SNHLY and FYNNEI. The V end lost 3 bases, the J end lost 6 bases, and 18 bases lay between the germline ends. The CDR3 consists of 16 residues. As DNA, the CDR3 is TGTGCCAGCAGTGACCAGGCAGGCAACTGGGGAAACATTCAGTACTTC. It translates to CASSDQAGNWGNIQYF.

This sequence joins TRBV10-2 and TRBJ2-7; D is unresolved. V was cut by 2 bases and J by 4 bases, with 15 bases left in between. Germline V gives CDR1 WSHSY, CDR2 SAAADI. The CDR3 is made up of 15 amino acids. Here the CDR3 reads CASSEPSAGLYEQYF. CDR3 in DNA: TGCGCCAGCAGTGAGCCCAGCGCCGGGCTATACGAGCAGTACTTC.

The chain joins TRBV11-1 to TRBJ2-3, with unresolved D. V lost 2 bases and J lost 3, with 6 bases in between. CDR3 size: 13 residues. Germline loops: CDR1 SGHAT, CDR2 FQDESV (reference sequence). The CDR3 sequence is CASSLRWTDTQYF. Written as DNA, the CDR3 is TGTGCCAGCAGCTTAAGATGGACAGATACGCAGTATTTT.

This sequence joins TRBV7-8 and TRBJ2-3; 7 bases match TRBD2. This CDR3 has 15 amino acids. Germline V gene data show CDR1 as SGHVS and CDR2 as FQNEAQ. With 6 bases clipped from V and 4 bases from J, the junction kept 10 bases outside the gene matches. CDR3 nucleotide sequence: TGTGCCAGCAGTCCCTCTCGACTAGCAGCAGATACGCAGTATTTT. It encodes CASSPSRLAADTQYF. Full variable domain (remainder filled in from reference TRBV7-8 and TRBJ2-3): GAGVSQSPRYKVAKRGQDVALRCDPISGHVSLFWYQQALGQGPEFLTYFQNEAQLDKSGLPSDRFFAERPEGSVSTLKIQRTQQEDSAVYLCASSPSRLAADTQYFGPGTRLTVL.

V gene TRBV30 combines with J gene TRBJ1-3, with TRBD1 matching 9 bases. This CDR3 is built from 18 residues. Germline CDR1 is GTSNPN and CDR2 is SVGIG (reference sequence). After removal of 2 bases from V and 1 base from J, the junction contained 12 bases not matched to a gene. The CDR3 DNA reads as TGTGCCTGGAGTCGTGGGACAGGGCGCCCTGTTTCTGGAAACACCATATATTTT. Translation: CAWSRGTGRPVSGNTIYF.

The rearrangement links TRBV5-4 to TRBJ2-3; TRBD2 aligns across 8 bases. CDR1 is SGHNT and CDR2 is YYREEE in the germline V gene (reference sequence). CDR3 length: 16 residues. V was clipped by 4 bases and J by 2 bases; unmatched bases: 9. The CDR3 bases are TGTGCCAGCAGCAGGCGCACTAGCGGTTCCACAGATACGCAGTATTTT. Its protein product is CASSRRTSGSTDTQYF.

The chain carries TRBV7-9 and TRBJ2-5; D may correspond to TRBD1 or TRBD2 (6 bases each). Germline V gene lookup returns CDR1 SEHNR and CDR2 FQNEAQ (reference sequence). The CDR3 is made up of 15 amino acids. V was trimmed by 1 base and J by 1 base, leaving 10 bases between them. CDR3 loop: CASSLEGGSQETQYF. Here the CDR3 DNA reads TGTGCCAGCAGCTTAGAGGGGGGCAGCCAAGAGACCCAGTACTTC.

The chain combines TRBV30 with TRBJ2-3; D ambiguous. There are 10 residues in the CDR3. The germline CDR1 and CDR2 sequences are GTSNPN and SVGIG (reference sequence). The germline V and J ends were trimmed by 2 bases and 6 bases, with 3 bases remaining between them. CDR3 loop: CAWSLDTQYF. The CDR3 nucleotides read TGTGCCTGGAGTTTGGATACGCAGTATTTT.

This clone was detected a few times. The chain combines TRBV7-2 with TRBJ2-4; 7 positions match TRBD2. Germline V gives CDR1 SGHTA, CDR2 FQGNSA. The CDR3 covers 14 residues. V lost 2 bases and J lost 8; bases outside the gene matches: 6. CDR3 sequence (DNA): TGTGCCAGCAGCTTACGGGGGGATAGGGACATTCAGTACTTC. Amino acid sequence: CASSLRGDRDIQYF.

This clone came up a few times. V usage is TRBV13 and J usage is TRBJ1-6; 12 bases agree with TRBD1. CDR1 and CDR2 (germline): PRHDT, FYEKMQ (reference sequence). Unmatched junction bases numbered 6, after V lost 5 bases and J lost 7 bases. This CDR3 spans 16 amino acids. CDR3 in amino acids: CASSMGQGAWNSPLHF. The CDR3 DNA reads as TGTGCCAGCAGCATGGGACAGGGGGCGTGGAATTCACCCCTCCACTTT.

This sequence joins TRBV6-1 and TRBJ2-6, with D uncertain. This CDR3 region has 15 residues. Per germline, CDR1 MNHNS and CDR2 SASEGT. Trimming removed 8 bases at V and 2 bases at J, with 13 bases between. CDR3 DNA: TGTGCCAGCTCGCCAAAGGGCGCTGGGGCCAACGTCCTGACTTTC. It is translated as CASSPKGAGANVLTF.

This chain's CDR3 is CAISESRTPSDTQYF. The CDR3 coding sequence is TGTGCCATCAGTGAGTCCCGGACACCCAGCGATACGCAGTATTTT. The V call is TRBV10-3, the J call TRBJ2-3; TRBD1 might be the D (5 bases). The CDR3 covers 15 residues. CDR1 and CDR2 (germline): ENHRY, SYGVKD. V lost 0 bases to trimming and J lost 6 bases, with 13 bases between them.

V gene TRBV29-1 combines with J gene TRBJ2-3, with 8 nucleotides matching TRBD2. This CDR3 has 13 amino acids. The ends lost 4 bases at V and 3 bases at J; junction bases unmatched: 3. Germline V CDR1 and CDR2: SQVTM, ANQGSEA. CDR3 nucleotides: TGCAGCGTTGCTAGCGGGTGGACAGATACGCAGTATTTT. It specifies CSVASGWTDTQYF.

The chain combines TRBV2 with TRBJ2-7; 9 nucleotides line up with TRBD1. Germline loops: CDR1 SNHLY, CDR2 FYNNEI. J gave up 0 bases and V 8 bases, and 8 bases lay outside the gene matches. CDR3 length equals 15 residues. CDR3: CASGTDRGISYEQYF. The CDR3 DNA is TGTGCCAGCGGGACAGACAGGGGGATCTCCTACGAGCAGTACTTC. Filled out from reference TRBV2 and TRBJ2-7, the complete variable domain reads EPEVTQTPSHQVTQMGQEVILRCVPISNHLYFYWYRQILGQKVEFLVSFYNNEISEKSEIFDDQFSVERPDGSNFTLKIRSTKLEDSAMYFCASGTDRGISYEQYFGPGTRLTVT.

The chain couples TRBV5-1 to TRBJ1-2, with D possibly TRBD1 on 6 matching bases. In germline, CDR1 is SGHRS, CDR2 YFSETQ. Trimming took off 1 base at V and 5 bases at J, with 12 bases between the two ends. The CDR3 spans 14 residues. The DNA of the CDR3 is TGCGCCAGCAGCTTGCAAGGGGGAGAATATGGCTACACCTTC. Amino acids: CASSLQGGEYGYTF.

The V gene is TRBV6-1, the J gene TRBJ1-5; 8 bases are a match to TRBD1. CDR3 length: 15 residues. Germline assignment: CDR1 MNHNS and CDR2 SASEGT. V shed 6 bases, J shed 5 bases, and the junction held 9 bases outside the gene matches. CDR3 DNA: TGTGCCAGCAGCCAGAACTCAGGGGGCTATCAGCCCCAGCATTTT. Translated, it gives CASSQNSGGYQPQHF.

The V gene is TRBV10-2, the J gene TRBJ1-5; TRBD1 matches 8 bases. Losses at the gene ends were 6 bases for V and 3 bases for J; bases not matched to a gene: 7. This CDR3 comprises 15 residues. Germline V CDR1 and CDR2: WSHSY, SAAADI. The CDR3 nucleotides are TGCGCCAGCAGAACAGGGGGAGGGTACAATCAGCCCCAGCATTTT. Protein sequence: CASRTGGGYNQPQHF.

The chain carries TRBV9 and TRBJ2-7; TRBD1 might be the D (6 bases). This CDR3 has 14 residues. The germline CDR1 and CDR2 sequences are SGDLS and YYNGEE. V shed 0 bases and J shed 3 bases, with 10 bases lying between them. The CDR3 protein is CASSVEQGSYEQYF. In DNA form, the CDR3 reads TGTGCCAGCAGCGTAGAACAGGGCAGCTACGAGCAGTACTTC.

The CDR3 region is CASAGGIGVSGNTIYF. The CDR3 nucleotides read TGTGCCTCCGCGGGCGGGATAGGAGTCTCTGGAAACACCATATATTTT. The chain combines TRBV10-3 with TRBJ1-3; D not resolved. Trimming removed 11 bases from V and 0 bases from J, with 20 bases in between. Germline-derived CDR1 and CDR2 are ENHRY and SYGVKD. The CDR3 is 16 amino acids.